This record looks at one TCR beta chain sequence and its context. Its antigen is as yet unknown. What was sequenced were expressed TCRB transcripts, since all of the isolated RNA had been reverse transcribed. The assay was immunoSEQ multiplex PCR, and TCRdb's table has in-frame clones only and misses some. The sample carries roughly 100,000 clones, under 30% recorded once. By way of CD45RO/CCR7/CD25/CD127/CD95/CD27, the CD4+ regulatory, stem cell-like memory, central memory and naive cells were sorted. The V segment lost 10 bases and the J segment 3 bases; nucleotides outside the gene matches: 11. The CDR3 is 14 amino acids. From germline, CDR1 is ENHRY and CDR2 SYGVKD. This record belongs to a study of beta chain features in type 1 diabetes. Study-level findings and limits: When Type 1 diabetes patients were examined, their TCRB CDR3s proved moderately but significantly shorter in all four CD4+ subsets. Shorter templates might be favored by PCR, equally in patients and controls.

The origin of this receptor is a woman aged 18-29 years with type 1 diabetes. Sequencing was performed on central memory CD4+ T cells from blood. The V call is TRBV10-3, the J call TRBJ2-7; 8 bases match TRBD1. CDR3: CATSPGQAVYEQYF. CDR3 coding DNA: TGTGCCACATCACCGGGACAGGCAGTCTACGAGCAGTACTTC.